Below, 14 T cell receptor beta chains from the same sample are listed, as sequenced in a study of blood T cell repertoires in COVID-19. Libraries were prepared by immunoSEQ multiplex PCR; TCRdb keeps only in-frame clonotypes and omits some of them. The table has 150,000 or so clones, roughly 83% seen once. Sequences were obtained from peripheral blood. Receptors were obtained from a woman between 65 and 79 years old with COVID-19, enrolled during active disease.

V and J are TRBV6-4 and TRBJ2-2, with 7 bases aligning to TRBD2. This CDR3 is built from 15 residues. Germline CDR1 reads MRHNA; CDR2 reads SNTAGT. J lost 4 bases, V lost 4 bases, and 6 bases had no gene match. CDR3 in amino acids: CASSVSGSSTGELFF. The CDR3 nucleotides read TGTGCCAGCAGTGTTAGCGGGTCCAGCACCGGGGAGCTGTTTTTT.

The rearrangement links TRBV5-8 to TRBJ1-2; no firm D call. Germline loops: CDR1 SGHTS, CDR2 YDEGEE. This CDR3 contains 15 residues. With 7 bases removed from V and 2 bases from J, the gap between germline ends came to 18 bases. The CDR3 DNA reads as TGTGCCAGCTCTTTGCTTGGGCCGGGGAACTATGGCTACACCTTC. It specifies CASSLLGPGNYGYTF.

The genes are TRBV3-1 (or the pseudogene TRBV3-2) and TRBJ2-1; 12 bases map to TRBD2. V lost 4 bases to trimming and J lost 7 bases; unmatched junction nucleotides: 2. CDR1 is LGHDT, CDR2 YNNKEL, per germline (reference sequence). The CDR3 has 14 residues. CDR3 protein: CASSLLAGGNEQFF. DNA for the CDR3: TGTGCCAGCAGCCTACTAGCGGGGGGTAATGAGCAGTTCTTC.

This clone was detected only a few times. This chain links TRBV7-2 with TRBJ1-5, with TRBD1 as a possible D gene (5 bases). Germline lookup yields CDR1 SGHTA and CDR2 FQGNSA. Trimming cost V 5 bases and J 5 bases, with 16 bases left between them. The length of the CDR3 is 15 residues. CDR3 sequence (DNA): TGTGCCAGCAGCCCAGGACGGGGGACGTATCAGCCCCAGCATTTT. Translated: CASSPGRGTYQPQHF.

The genes are TRBV4-3 and TRBJ1-4, with D possibly matching TRBD1 (6 bases). The V gene lost 0 bases and the J gene lost 2 bases, with 16 bases spanning the gap. The germline V gene has CDR1 LGHNA and CDR2 YSLEER. The CDR3 spans 18 residues. CDR3 protein: CASSQEGGRGKTNEKLFF. CDR3 DNA sequence: TGCGCCAGCAGCCAAGAAGGCGGCAGGGGAAAGACTAATGAAAAACTGTTTTTT.

V usage is TRBV5-6 and J usage is TRBJ1-5; possible D gene TRBD1, 6 bases. Trimming left V 1 base short and J 4 bases short, with 15 bases between. The CDR3 has 16 amino acids. Germline V gene lookup returns CDR1 SGHDT and CDR2 YYEEEE. CDR3 DNA sequence: TGTGCCAGCAGCTTGAGGGGGGGCTCGGGTAATCAGCCCCAGCATTTT. Translated: CASSLRGGSGNQPQHF.

The chain employs TRBV6-2 or TRBV6-3 and TRBJ2-2; 7 bases are a match to TRBD2. The germline V gene has CDR1 MNHEY and CDR2 SVGEGT. V lost 5 bases, J lost 4 bases, and 10 bases stayed unmatched. The CDR3 totals 16 residues. CDR3 DNA: TGTGCCAGCAGTAGCGGTAGAGCGGGGATCACCGGGGAGCTGTTTTTT. Protein: CASSSGRAGITGELFF.

This chain connects TRBV6-5 to TRBJ2-7, with D possibly being TRBD1 (5 bases). The length of the CDR3 is 14 residues. Per germline, CDR1 MNHEY and CDR2 SVGAGI. The V end lost 6 bases, the J end lost 0 bases, and 12 bases lay between the germline ends. CDR3 DNA sequence: TGTGCCAGCAGCAGGACACTTAGCTCCTACGAGCAGTACTTC. Residues: CASSRTLSSYEQYF.

The chain is built from TRBV11-2 and TRBJ1-2; 9 nucleotides line up with TRBD1. This CDR3 spans 15 amino acids. Losses at the gene ends were 2 bases for V and 4 bases for J; bases not matched to a gene: 5. CDR1 and CDR2 (germline): SGHAT, FQNNGV. CDR3 residues: CASSLSLTGGYGYTF. Here the CDR3 DNA reads TGTGCCAGCAGCTTATCGCTGACAGGGGGCTATGGCTACACCTTC.

The CDR3 DNA follows: TGTGCCAGCAGTGCATCGGTAGGGGCCCCTGAAGCTTTCTTT. As protein: CASSASVGAPEAFF. The V and J genes are TRBV2 and TRBJ1-1; tentative D call: TRBD1 (5 bases). Germline V gene data show CDR1 as SNHLY and CDR2 as FYNNEI. CDR3 length: 14 amino acids. Trimming pared 4 bases from V and 6 bases from J, leaving 15 bases between.

The chain uses TRBV4-1 and TRBJ1-4; TRBD1 agrees at 7 bases. Germline CDR1 is MGHRA and CDR2 is YSYEKL. This CDR3 spans 14 amino acids. Trimming took 2 bases from V and 8 from J; bases not matched to a gene: 5. In DNA, the CDR3 is TGCGCCAGCAGCCAAAGGGGGCTAGGGGAAAAACTGTTTTTT. Protein: CASSQRGLGEKLFF.

The chain recombines TRBV7-2 with TRBJ1-3, with D perhaps TRBD1 (6 bases). Germline V gene lookup returns CDR1 SGHTA and CDR2 FQGNSA. Trimming stripped 5 bases from V and 0 bases from J, with 11 bases between. The CDR3 spans 15 residues. The CDR3 region has the DNA TGTGCCAGCAGCGGCAAGGGGGTCTCTGGAAACACCATATATTTT. The encoded protein is CASSGKGVSGNTIYF.

In this sample, this clone turned up a few times. The chain couples TRBV7-2 to TRBJ2-7, with 7 bases lining up with TRBD1. The CDR3 consists of 14 residues. J lost 6 bases, V lost 5 bases, and 10 bases had no gene match. Germline V lookup: CDR1 SGHTA, CDR2 FQGNSA. For the CDR3, the DNA is TGTGCCAGCAGCCCACAGGGGTGGTTCGGCGAGCAGTACTTC. Its translation is CASSPQGWFGEQYF.

About this clone itself: A read error may account for a junction end that differs from germline. V usage is TRBV7-7 and J usage is TRBJ2-1, with 9 bases matching TRBD1. The CDR3 sequence is 15 residues long. CDR1 is SSHAT and CDR2 is FNYEAQ in the germline V gene (reference sequence). The CDR3 protein is CASSLVRTGEHEQFF. In DNA form, the CDR3 reads TGTGCTAGCAGCTTAGTCCGGACAGGGGAACATGAGCAGTTCTTC.